The 5 T cell receptor beta chains given below trace back to one sample, sequenced in a study of T-cell memory formation after mild COVID-19. From the 5' RACE reads, TCRdb called clonotypes with MiXCR, one entry per CDR3 protein. The repertoire holds a few hundred thousand distinct CDR3 sequences, with over 25% as singletons. Sequencing was done on a sample of PBMCs or a T cell subset sorted from them (not recorded which). Every receptor here comes from an adult woman who had mild COVID-19 (a few samples of this study predate the infection). Cell type and time point are not known.

This chain joins TRBV20-1 and TRBJ2-1; 9 positions match TRBD2. Germline V lookup: CDR1 DFQATT, CDR2 SNEGSKA (reference sequence). CDR3 length equals 15 residues. V was clipped by 0 bases and J by 7 bases; unmatched bases: 7. CDR3 DNA: TGCAGTGCTAGAGATCGCGGGGGGGCCGGGAATGAGCAGTTCTTC. This translates into CSARDRGGAGNEQFF.

V usage is TRBV4-3 and J usage is TRBJ1-3, with a tentative D call TRBD1 (6 bases). The CDR3 totals 16 residues. The germline V and J ends were trimmed by 4 bases and 5 bases, with 18 bases remaining between them. Germline CDR1 is LGHNA and CDR2 is YSLEER. CDR3 sequence: CASSPGSGGQRNTIYF. CDR3 DNA: TGCGCCAGCAGCCCTGGGTCCGGAGGACAGAGAAACACCATATATTTT.

Only a few counts were recorded for this clonotype. The J gene is TRBJ2-7, the V gene TRBV2; D uncertain. This CDR3 spans 14 amino acids. Germline values: CDR1 SNHLY, CDR2 FYNNEI. V lost 2 bases, J lost 0 bases, and 8 bases lay in between. The CDR3 DNA reads as TGTGCCAGCAGTGAAATGGTCACCTCCTACGAGCAGTACTTC. Translated: CASSEMVTSYEQYF.

The CDR3 coding sequence is TGTGCCAGCAGTGAGATAAGGACAGGGAACACTGAAGCTTTCTTT. Translating it yields CASSEIRTGNTEAFF. The rearrangement links TRBV2 to TRBJ1-1, with 7 bases lining up with TRBD1. Trimming took 3 bases from V and 1 from J; bases not matched to a gene: 5. Germline assignment: CDR1 SNHLY and CDR2 FYNNEI. The CDR3 contains 15 residues.

This clonotype was seen only a few times. The gene calls are TRBV5-1 and TRBJ2-1; D might be TRBD1 or TRBD2, each matching 7 bases. V gave up 5 bases and J gave up 9 bases, with 21 bases separating them. This CDR3 has 15 residues. CDR1 and CDR2 (germline): SGHRS, YFSETQ. CDR3 residues: CASSPTPQGRGEQFF. As DNA, the CDR3 is TGCGCCAGCAGTCCGACCCCACAGGGGAGGGGTGAGCAGTTCTTC. The full variable domain, in which reference TRBV5-1 and TRBJ2-1 provide the parts outside the CDR3, is KAGVTQTPRYLIKTRGQQVTLSCSPISGHRSVSWYQQTPGQGLQFLFEYFSETQRNKGNFPGRFSGRQFSNSRSEMNVSTLELGDSALYLCASSPTPQGRGEQFFGPGTRLTVL.